This T cell receptor beta chain came from a study of CD8+ T cells in alopecia areata. On the study more broadly: Female roughly 7-11-week-old C3H/HeJ recipients received skin from approximately 6-13-month-old C3H/HeJ graft donors with spontaneous alopecia.

Germline values: CDR1 NSHNY, CDR2 SYGAGN. The length of the CDR3 is 15 residues. Many counts were recorded for this clone. Antigen unknown. Genes and germline are mouse. The read terminates 4 residues before the CDR3 end, so the remaining end is supplied by the germline J gene. RNA extraction and reverse transcription yielded cDNA as sequencing template. The assay was immunoSEQ multiplex PCR, and TCRdb's table has in-frame clones only and misses some. The sample presents under 9,000 clones, none singletons. The study, taken as a whole, reports: For lesional scalp, especially alopecia totalis/universalis, clonality was higher than in normal scalp.

Scientists pooled cutaneous lymph node cells and sorted them on CD4, CD8alpha, NKG2D, NKG2ACE and other markers. J is TRBJ2-7 and V is TRBV13-1; 12 bases align to TRBD2. The sequence was obtained from a C3H/HeJ mouse with alopecia areata. The MHC haplotype of the strain is H2-k. Material: CD8+ T cells sorted from a lymph node. Incomplete CDR3 DNA: TGTGCCAGCAGTGATCCTGGACTGGGGGGGTAT. Protein sequence: CASSDPGLGGY. The whole CDR3 protein reads CASSDPGLGGYEQYF.